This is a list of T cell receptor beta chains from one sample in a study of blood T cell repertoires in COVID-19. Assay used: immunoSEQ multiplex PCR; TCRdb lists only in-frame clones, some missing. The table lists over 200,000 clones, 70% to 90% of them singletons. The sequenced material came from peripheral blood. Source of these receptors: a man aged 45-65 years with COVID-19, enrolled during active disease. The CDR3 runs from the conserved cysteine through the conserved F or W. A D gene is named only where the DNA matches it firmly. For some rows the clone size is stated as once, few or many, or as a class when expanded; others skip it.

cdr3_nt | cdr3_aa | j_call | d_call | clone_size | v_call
TGTGCCAGTACTACCCTACCTATCGGAAACACCATATATTTT | CASTTLPIGNTIYF | TRBJ1-3 | NA | once | TRBV19
TGCGCCAGCAGCAACCTTATTAGCACAGGGGAAGCTTTCTTT | CASSNLISTGEAFF | TRBJ1-1 | NA | NA | TRBV4-3
TGTGCCAGCAGTGACACGGGACAGGGGGCGAACACCGGGGAGCTGTTTTTT | CASSDTGQGANTGELFF | TRBJ2-2 | TRBD1 | once | TRBV6-4
TGTGCCAGCAACCCCACCGGGACAGGGGGCGTGGAAGCTTTCTTT | CASNPTGTGGVEAFF | TRBJ1-1 | TRBD1 | NA | TRBV28
TGTGCCAGCAGCTTAGCACCACAGCCCCAGCATTTT | CASSLAPQPQHF | TRBJ1-5 | NA | NA | TRBV5-8
TGTGCCAGCAGTTTAGTAGTAACTAATGAAAAACTGTTTTTT | CASSLVVTNEKLFF | TRBJ1-4 | NA | few | TRBV28
TGCGCCAGCAGCCAGGGGACTAGCGGGACCTACAATGAGCAGTTCTTC | CASSQGTSGTYNEQFF | TRBJ2-1 | TRBD2 | NA | TRBV4-1
TGTGCCAGCAGCTTGGGCGGAGCGACCGATACGCAGTATTTT | CASSLGGATDTQYF | TRBJ2-3 | NA | NA | TRBV5-4
TGTGCCAGCAGCGACGACAGGATGCGCCCAACTAATGAAAAACTGTTTTTT | CASSDDRMRPTNEKLFF | TRBJ1-4 | NA | NA | TRBV6-2/TRBV6-3
TGTGCCAGCAGCTTGGGGCTGGATAATTCACCCCTCCACTTT | CASSLGLDNSPLHF | TRBJ1-6 | NA | NA | TRBV5-5
TGCGCCAGCAGCTCCCCCCCCTTTAGCGGGATCTCCTACGAGCAGTACTTC | CASSSPPFSGISYEQYF | TRBJ2-7 | TRBD2 | NA | TRBV5-1
TGTGCCAGCAGCCGAGGGACTGCCTCGGGCGAGCAGTACTTC | CASSRGTASGEQYF | TRBJ2-7 | NA | NA | TRBV3-1/TRBV3-2
TGTGCCAGCAGCCCCTCGAGCAACTATGGCTACACCTTC | CASSPSSNYGYTF | TRBJ1-2 | NA | NA | TRBV3-1/TRBV3-2
TGTGCCAGCAACGACAGGGGGCTAAATGAGCAGTTCTTC | CASNDRGLNEQFF | TRBJ2-1 | TRBD1 | NA | TRBV6-6
TGTGCCAGCAGCCAGGGGACAGTCCCCCTCACAGATACGCAGTATTTT | CASSQGTVPLTDTQYF | TRBJ2-3 | TRBD1 | NA | TRBV11-2
TGTGCCAGCAGCTTAGTACCCGACACGACCCCGCCAGAGACCCAGTACTTC | CASSLVPDTTPPETQYF | TRBJ2-5 | NA | NA | TRBV11-2
TGCGCCAGCAGCTTGTATGGAGGGGAGACCGGGGAGCTGTTTTTT | CASSLYGGETGELFF | TRBJ2-2 | NA | NA | TRBV5-1
TGTGCCAGCAGTTTAGACGGGAGTCGAAGGGCTTTCTTT | CASSLDGSRRAFF | TRBJ1-1 | NA | NA | TRBV12-3/TRBV12-4
TGTGCCGGGGAGGTTTCTAATGAAAAACTGTTTTTT | CAGEVSNEKLFF | TRBJ1-4 | NA | once | TRBV19
TGTGCCAGCAGTTTACAACAGCTAATCTACGAGCAGTACTTC | CASSLQQLIYEQYF | TRBJ2-7 | NA | NA | TRBV28
TGTGCCAGCAGCCAGGGACAGAACTATGGCTACACCTTC | CASSQGQNYGYTF | TRBJ1-2 | TRBD1 | NA | TRBV3-1/TRBV3-2
TGTGCCAGTAGTATAATTTGGCTGGACGAGCAGTACTTC | CASSIIWLDEQYF | TRBJ2-7 | NA | NA | TRBV19
TGCGCCAGCAGCACCCAGGGGACCGGGACAGGAGACTACGAGCAGTACTTC | CASSTQGTGTGDYEQYF | TRBJ2-7 | TRBD1 | NA | TRBV5-1
TGCGCCAGCAGCTTGGTGGGAGGAGATAGAGTCCTCTCTGGGGCCAACGTCCTGACTTTC | CASSLVGGDRVLSGANVLTF | TRBJ2-6 | NA | NA | TRBV5-1
TGTGCCAGCAGTTGGACTCACAATGAGCAGTTCTTC | CASSWTHNEQFF | TRBJ2-1 | NA | NA | TRBV12-3/TRBV12-4
TGTGCCAGCTCACCACCGGCGGTAACTGGAAACACCATATATTTT | CASSPPAVTGNTIYF | TRBJ1-3 | NA | NA | TRBV18
TGCAGCGTTGCCGAAGGGGTTGGCTATGGCTACACCTTC | CSVAEGVGYGYTF | TRBJ1-2 | NA | NA | TRBV29-1
TGTGCCAGCAGTTTATCCAGCGCCGGGACTGAAGCTTTCTTT | CASSLSSAGTEAFF | TRBJ1-1 | NA | NA | TRBV27